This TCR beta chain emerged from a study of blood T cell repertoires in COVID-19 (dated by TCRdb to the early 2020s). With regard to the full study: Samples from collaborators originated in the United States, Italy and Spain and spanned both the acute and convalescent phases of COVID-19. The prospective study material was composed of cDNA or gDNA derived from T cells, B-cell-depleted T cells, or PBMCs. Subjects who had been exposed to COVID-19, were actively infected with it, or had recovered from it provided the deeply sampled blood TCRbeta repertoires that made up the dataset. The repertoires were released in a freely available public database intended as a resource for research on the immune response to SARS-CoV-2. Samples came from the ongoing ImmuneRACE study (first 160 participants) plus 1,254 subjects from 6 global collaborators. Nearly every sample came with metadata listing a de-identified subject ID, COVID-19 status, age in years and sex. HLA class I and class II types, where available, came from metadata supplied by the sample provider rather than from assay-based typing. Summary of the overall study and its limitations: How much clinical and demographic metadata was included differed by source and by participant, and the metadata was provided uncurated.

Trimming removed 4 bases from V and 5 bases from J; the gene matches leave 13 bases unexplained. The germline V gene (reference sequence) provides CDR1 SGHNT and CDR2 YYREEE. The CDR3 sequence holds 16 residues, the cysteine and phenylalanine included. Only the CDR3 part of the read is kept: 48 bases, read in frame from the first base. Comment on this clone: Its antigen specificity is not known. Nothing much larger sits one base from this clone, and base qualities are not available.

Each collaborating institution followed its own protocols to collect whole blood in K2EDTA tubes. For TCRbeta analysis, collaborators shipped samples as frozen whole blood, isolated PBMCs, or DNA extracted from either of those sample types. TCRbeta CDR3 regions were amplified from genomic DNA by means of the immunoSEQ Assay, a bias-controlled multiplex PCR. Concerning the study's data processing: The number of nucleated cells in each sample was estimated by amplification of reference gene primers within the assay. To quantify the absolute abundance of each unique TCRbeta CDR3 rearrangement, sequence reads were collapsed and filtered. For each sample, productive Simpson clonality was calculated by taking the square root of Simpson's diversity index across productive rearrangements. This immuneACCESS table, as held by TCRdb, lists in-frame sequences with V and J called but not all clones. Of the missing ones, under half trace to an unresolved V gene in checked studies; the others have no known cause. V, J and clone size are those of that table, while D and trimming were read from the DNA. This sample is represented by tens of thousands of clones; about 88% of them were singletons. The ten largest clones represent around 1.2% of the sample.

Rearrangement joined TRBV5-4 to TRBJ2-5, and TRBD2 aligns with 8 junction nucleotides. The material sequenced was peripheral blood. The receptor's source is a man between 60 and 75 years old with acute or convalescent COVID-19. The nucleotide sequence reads TGTGCCAGCAGCCCACCGGGGGGGGCCCGGCGGGAGACCCAGTACTTC. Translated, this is CASSPPGGARRETQYF.